The 20 T cell receptor beta chains listed next were all sequenced from one sample in a study of STAT3 mutations in large granular lymphocyte leukemia. Study observations and caveats: At least one immunodominant TCR beta clonotype appeared in every T-cell large granular lymphocyte leukemia patient.

The data were produced by immunoSEQ multiplex PCR, yet TCRdb's version contains in-frame clones alone and is incomplete. The sample includes tens of thousands of clones, 80% to 85% seen only once; the top ten take less than 0.55%. For these receptors, no antigen is known. The sample comprised PBMCs. These receptors all come from a human donor with T large granular lymphocyte leukemia. Some clones in this sample may be carry-over from other donors' samples.

CDR3 in amino acids: CASSFNAGQGAINIQYF. The CDR3 region has the DNA TGTGCCAGCAGTTTTAACGCGGGACAGGGGGCGATAAACATTCAGTACTTC. The V and J genes are TRBV27 and TRBJ2-4; 12 bases align to TRBD1. Germline V lookup: CDR1 MNHEY, CDR2 SMNVEV (reference sequence). The CDR3 covers 17 residues. The V and J ends lost 3 bases and 6 bases, in that order; junction bases with no gene match: 9.

The V gene is TRBV5-1, the J gene TRBJ2-5; TRBD2 matches 7 bases. V lost 2 bases and J lost 7; bases outside the gene matches: 11. The CDR3 covers 15 residues. CDR1 is SGHRS and CDR2 is YFSETQ in the germline V gene. CDR3 loop: CASSLGSGSGGTQYF. The CDR3 bases are TGCGCCAGCAGCTTAGGTTCGGGGTCGGGGGGGACCCAGTACTTC. The full variable domain, with the rest looked up from reference TRBV5-1 and TRBJ2-5, is KAGVTQTPRYLIKTRGQQVTLSCSPISGHRSVSWYQQTPGQGLQFLFEYFSETQRNKGNFPGRFSGRQFSNSRSEMNVSTLELGDSALYLCASSLGSGSGGTQYFGPGTRLLVL.

This chain uses TRBV29-1 with TRBJ1-1; 7 nucleotides line up with TRBD1. The germline gives CDR1 SQVTM, CDR2 ANQGSEA. V was clipped by 7 bases and J by 8 bases; unmatched bases: 4. The CDR3 extends over 10 amino acids. This CDR3 is CSARTGEAFF. CDR3 sequence (DNA): TGCAGCGCTCGGACAGGAGAAGCTTTCTTT.

This chain uses TRBV2 with TRBJ1-1; a possible D gene is TRBD1 (5 bases). The V gene's germline CDR1 is SNHLY and CDR2 FYNNEI. This CDR3 contains 14 residues. V lost 7 bases and J lost 5, with 17 bases in between. The CDR3 region is CASTDQGARTEAFF. CDR3 sequence (DNA): TGTGCCAGCACGGATCAAGGGGCGAGGACTGAAGCTTTCTTT.

The chain carries TRBV5-1 and TRBJ1-2, with 7 bases lining up with TRBD1. Germline V gene sequence: CDR1 SGHRS, CDR2 YFSETQ. CDR3 length equals 14 residues. With V trimmed by 4 bases and J by 11 bases, 14 bases remained unmatched. CDR3: CASSHGTAPAGYTF. The CDR3 DNA sequence: TGCGCCAGCAGCCACGGGACAGCTCCAGCCGGTTACACCTTC.

The chain recombines TRBV27 with TRBJ1-1; D remains ambiguous. The germline V gene encodes CDR1 MNHEY and CDR2 SMNVEV (reference sequence). This CDR3 comprises 14 residues. The germline V and J ends were trimmed by 6 bases and 6 bases, with 17 bases remaining between them. The CDR3 sequence is CASSSLGRRAEAFF. DNA of the CDR3: TGTGCCAGCAGCTCACTGGGCAGGCGGGCTGAAGCTTTCTTT.

V and J are TRBV7-6 and TRBJ2-1; tentatively, D is TRBD1 (6 bases). V was clipped by 5 bases and J by 12 bases, with 17 bases between them. Germline V gene lookup returns CDR1 SGHVS and CDR2 FNYEAQ. The CDR3 has 13 amino acids. The CDR3 region has the DNA TGTGCCAGCAGCGAAGGACAGCCCGAGGGGCAGTTCTTC. The encoded protein is CASSEGQPEGQFF.

The chain's CDR3 is CASSLEGSGARRNYGYTF. For the CDR3, the DNA is TGCGCCAGCAGCTTGGAAGGGTCAGGGGCCAGACGGAACTATGGCTACACCTTC. The chain joins TRBV5-1 to TRBJ1-2; a weak D match, TRBD1 (6 bases). Per the germline V gene, CDR1 is SGHRS and CDR2 is YFSETQ. The CDR3 runs to 18 residues. V was clipped by 0 bases and J by 2 bases, with 20 bases between them.

The V call is TRBV27, the J call TRBJ2-3; 10 bases agree with TRBD2. V shed 5 bases and J 3 bases; nucleotides not matched to a gene: 14. Germline lookup yields CDR1 MNHEY and CDR2 SMNVEV (reference sequence). The CDR3 extends over 18 amino acids. The CDR3 reads CASSVGSGGSLRTDTQYF. The CDR3 DNA is TGTGCCAGCAGTGTAGGTAGCGGGGGGAGCCTTAGGACAGATACGCAGTATTTT.

V and J are TRBV5-1 and TRBJ2-2, with a tentative D call TRBD1 (5 bases). The CDR3 runs 17 residues. The germline gives CDR1 SGHRS, CDR2 YFSETQ. With 2 bases removed from V and 0 bases from J, the gap between germline ends came to 14 bases. CDR3 region: CASSFPLRQPNTGELFF. DNA for the CDR3: TGCGCCAGCAGCTTTCCCCTCCGACAGCCGAACACCGGGGAGCTGTTTTTT.

The V call is TRBV4-1, the J call TRBJ2-3; D not resolved. This CDR3 region has 16 residues. V was trimmed by 0 bases and J by 1 base, leaving 11 bases between them. Germline V lookup: CDR1 MGHRA, CDR2 YSYEKL. The CDR3 protein is CASSQDVALGTDTQYF. DNA for the CDR3: TGCGCCAGCAGCCAAGATGTGGCGTTAGGCACAGATACGCAGTATTTT.

This clone was seen more than once but under ten times. V gene TRBV5-6 combines with J gene TRBJ1-2; D not resolved. The length of the CDR3 is 14 residues. Per germline, CDR1 SGHDT and CDR2 YYEEEE. The V and J ends lost 0 bases and 4 bases respectively, with 10 bases between them. CDR3 protein: CASSLGDTSYGYTF. The CDR3 DNA sequence: TGTGCCAGCAGCTTGGGTGACACCTCCTATGGCTACACCTTC.

This clone was detected once. The genes are TRBV5-1 and TRBJ1-6; 8 positions match TRBD1. The junction had 3 bases not matched to a gene; V was cut back by 2 bases and J by 5 bases. CDR1 is SGHRS, CDR2 YFSETQ, per germline. This CDR3 spans 15 amino acids. CDR3 sequence (DNA): TGCGCCAGCAGCTTAAGACAGGGGCATAATTCACCCCTCCACTTT. This encodes CASSLRQGHNSPLHF. The full variable domain, completed using reference TRBV5-1 and TRBJ1-6, is KAGVTQTPRYLIKTRGQQVTLSCSPISGHRSVSWYQQTPGQGLQFLFEYFSETQRNKGNFPGRFSGRQFSNSRSEMNVSTLELGDSALYLCASSLRQGHNSPLHFGNGTRLTVT.

J is TRBJ1-2 and V is TRBV16; TRBD1 aligns across 7 bases. CDR1 and CDR2 (germline): KGHSY, FQNENV. The CDR3 spans 16 residues. V trimming: 1 base; J trimming: 0 bases; junction bases outside the gene matches: 5. As DNA, the CDR3 is TGTGCCAGCAGCCAATTGGAGACAGGGACTAACTATGGCTACACCTTC. Translation gives CASSQLETGTNYGYTF.

V usage is TRBV18 and J usage is TRBJ1-2, with unresolved D. The CDR3 has 14 residues. From germline, CDR1 is KGHSH and CDR2 LQKENI. V lost 3 bases, J lost 0 bases, and 8 bases lay in between. In DNA, the CDR3 is TGTGCCAGCTCACCTCCGGCCTCTAACTATGGCTACACCTTC. Amino acids: CASSPPASNYGYTF. Full variable domain (missing parts from reference TRBV18 and TRBJ1-2): NAGVMQNPRHLVRRRGQEARLRCSPMKGHSHVYWYRQLPEEGLKFMVYLQKENIIDESGMPKERFSAEFPKEGPSILRIQQVVRGDSAAYFCASSPPASNYGYTFGSGTRLTVV.

The V gene is TRBV11-2, the J gene TRBJ2-6, with D tentatively TRBD1 (6 bases). With 1 base removed from V and 3 bases from J, the gap between germline ends came to 13 bases. This CDR3 has 17 residues. Germline V gene sequence: CDR1 SGHAT, CDR2 FQNNGV. CDR3 amino acids: CASSLGATGFGANVLTF. CDR3 nucleotide sequence: TGTGCCAGCAGCTTAGGGGCCACAGGGTTTGGGGCCAACGTCCTGACTTTC.

V is TRBV6-1 and J is TRBJ1-4; 10 bases map to TRBD1. From germline, CDR1 is MNHNS and CDR2 SASEGT. The V segment lost 3 bases and the J segment 8 bases; nucleotides outside the gene matches: 3. This CDR3 comprises 14 residues. CDR3 in DNA: TGTGCCAGCAGTGACTGGGACAGGGGAGAAAAACTGTTTTTT. Translating gives CASSDWDRGEKLFF.

The V and J genes are TRBV10-3 and TRBJ2-3, with D maybe TRBD1 (5 bases). The CDR3 has 13 residues. From germline, CDR1 is ENHRY and CDR2 SYGVKD. V was pared by 8 bases and J by 0 bases, with 9 bases between. CDR3 DNA sequence: TGTGCCATCGTGGACACTAGCACAGATACGCAGTATTTT. It is translated as CAIVDTSTDTQYF.

This clone was found a few times. V and J are TRBV4-1 and TRBJ1-2; maybe TRBD1 (5 bases). CDR1 MGHRA and CDR2 YSYEKL come from the germline V gene. V was clipped by 3 bases and J by 5 bases, with 16 bases between them. The CDR3 has 15 residues. CDR3 region: CASSHVTGLGYGYTF. CDR3 nucleotide sequence: TGCGCCAGCAGCCATGTCACGGGACTGGGATATGGCTACACCTTC.

The rearrangement links TRBV7-9 to TRBJ2-7; no firm D call. Germline V gene lookup returns CDR1 SEHNR and CDR2 FQNEAQ (reference sequence). V was pared by 4 bases and J by 5 bases, with 12 bases between. CDR3 length: 13 amino acids. CDR3 sequence: CASSSGPLHEQYF. The DNA of the CDR3 is TGTGCCAGCAGCTCTGGACCCCTGCACGAGCAGTACTTC.